The following is a T cell receptor beta chain sequence with its context. This CDR3 has 15 residues. The V gene's germline CDR1 is SGHNT and CDR2 YENEEA. V was pared by 0 bases and J by 0 bases, with 0 bases of the junction left unmatched. The data were taken from a study of blood T cell repertoires in COVID-19. Whole-study context: Donors in the United States, Italy and Spain gave samples during acute or convalescent COVID-19. The cDNA or gDNA used as material had been derived from T cells, B-cell-depleted T cells, or PBMCs.

In the authors' methods: How many nucleated cells were present was estimated from reference gene primer amplification. The assay was immunoSEQ multiplex PCR, and TCRdb's table has in-frame clones only and misses some. The V and J calls and clone size are taken from that table; D and trimming were inferred from the DNA. Of roughly 73,000 clones in the sample, roughly 74% were seen once. Sequencing was performed on peripheral blood. The rearrangement links TRBV11-3 to TRBJ2-3, with TRBD2 matching 7 bases. The sequence derives from a human donor in a cohort sampled during active COVID-19. CDR3 nucleotide sequence: TGTGCCAGCAGCTTAGAGGGACTAAGCACAGATACGCAGTATTTT. It encodes CASSLEGLSTDTQYF.